This T cell receptor beta chain was found in a study of response to subunit inactivated influenza vaccine. This clonotype was counted only a few times. The antigen remains undetermined. Germline V gene data show CDR1 as SNHLY and CDR2 as FYNNEI. The CDR3 has 14 amino acids. Trimming removed 3 bases from V and 7 bases from J; junction bases left unmatched: 5. Study-wide points: Authors proposed each seasonal influenza vaccination draws in few new T cells.

TCRdb analysed the RT-PCR reads with MiXCR anew, one entry per CDR3 protein. Among hundreds of thousands of distinct CDR3 sequences, about a sixth were seen once, and the ten largest hold 11%. This chain joins TRBV2 and TRBJ2-2; 7 positions agree with TRBD1. The receptor was derived from a man aged 45-65 years who received an inactivated influenza vaccine. The material sequenced was PBMCs from blood, taken roughly 12 days after vaccination. CDR3 sequence (DNA): TGTGCCAGCAGTGAGACGACAGGGTTCGGGGAGCTGTTTTTT. It yields the protein CASSETTGFGELFF. Together with reference TRBV2 and TRBJ2-2, the CDR3 gives the full variable domain: EPEVTQTPSHQVTQMGQEVILRCVPISNHLYFYWYRQILGQKVEFLVSFYNNEISEKSEIFDDQFSVERPDGSNFTLKIRSTKLEDSAMYFCASSETTGFGELFFGEGSRLTVL.